Described below is a single TCR beta chain sequence and its context. One end of the junction is discordant with germline, which a read error may explain. In the original analysis: Amplification of reference gene primers was used by the study to estimate nucleated cell counts. Sequenced by immunoSEQ multiplex PCR; TCRdb stores in-frame clones only, minus some. Clone size and the V and J calls come from that table; the DNA yielded D and trimming. The data hold around 100,000 clones, with approximately 84% observed a single time. This sample was taken from a study of blood T cell repertoires in COVID-19. Study details: Both acute and convalescent COVID-19 samples were obtained from the United States, Italy and Spain. T cells, B-cell-depleted T cells, or PBMCs provided the cDNA or gDNA that served as material.

Germline V gene data show CDR1 as SNHLY and CDR2 as FYNNEI. The CDR3 loop spans 16 amino acids. The genes are TRBV2 and TRBJ2-2, with TRBD2 as a possible D gene (7 bases). The sequence came from a man between 60 and 75 years old with acute or convalescent COVID-19. The source material was peripheral blood. This CDR3 reads CARSERGREGAGELFF. CDR3 nucleotide sequence: TGTGCCCGCAGTGAAAGGGGCAGGGAGGGGGCCGGGGAGCTGTTTTTT.